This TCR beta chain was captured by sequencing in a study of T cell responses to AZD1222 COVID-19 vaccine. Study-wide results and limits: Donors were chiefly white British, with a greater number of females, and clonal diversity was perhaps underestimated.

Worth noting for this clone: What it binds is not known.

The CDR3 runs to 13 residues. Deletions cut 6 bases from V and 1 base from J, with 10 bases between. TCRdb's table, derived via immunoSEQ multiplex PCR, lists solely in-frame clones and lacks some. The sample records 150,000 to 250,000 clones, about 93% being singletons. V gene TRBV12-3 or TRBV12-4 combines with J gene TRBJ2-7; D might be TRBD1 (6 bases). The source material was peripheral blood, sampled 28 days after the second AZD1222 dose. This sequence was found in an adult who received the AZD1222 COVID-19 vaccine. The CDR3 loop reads CASSRGPSYEQYF. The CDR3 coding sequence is TGTGCCAGCAGCAGGGGCCCTTCCTACGAGCAGTACTTC.